This T cell receptor (beta chain) was recorded in a study of blood T cell repertoires in COVID-19. Methods used by the authors: Amplified reference gene primers provided the basis for estimating nucleated cell counts. The protocol was immunoSEQ multiplex PCR, while the TCRdb copy is restricted to in-frame clones and leaves out a portion. V, J and clone size were drawn from that table, and D and trimming were deduced from the DNA. This sample has around 120,000 clones, with about nine tenths found just once. There are 16 residues in the CDR3. The germline V gene encodes CDR1 MDHEN and CDR2 SYDVKM. The V and J ends lost 5 bases and 5 bases, in that order; junction bases with no gene match: 12.

This clonotype was sampled from a woman in her 70s with acute or convalescent COVID-19. The chain couples TRBV28 to TRBJ2-7; 10 bases are shared with TRBD1. Sequencing used peripheral blood. CDR3 loop: CASSALIRDRGHEQYF. The CDR3 region has the DNA TGTGCCAGCAGTGCCTTAATCCGGGACAGGGGCCACGAGCAGTACTTC.